This entry is about one TCR beta chain. Its antigen is unknown. Germline assignment: CDR1 DFQATT and CDR2 SNEGSKA (reference sequence). The CDR3 contains 19 residues. These data originate in a study of monozygotic twins with inflammatory bowel disease. Study-level points and caveats: The co-twins with IBD showed lower TCRbeta diversity (inverse Simpson) than their healthy siblings. Ultimately, a single strong signal or clonotype associated with IBD was not supported.

TCRdb re-called the 5' RACE reads and shows each CDR3 protein once, DNA omitted. The sample holds approximately 400,000 distinct CDR3 sequences. The sequence came from a human donor with ulcerative colitis or Crohn's disease, or a healthy co-twin of an affected twin (not recorded which). Sequencing was done on a sample of blood. V and J are TRBV20-1 and TRBJ2-5; TCRdb picks TRBD1, but there is no DNA to check that call. This chain's CDR3 is CSAYPGGRVRDRFVKTQYF.